This entry describes one T cell receptor beta chain. The sample comes from a study of blood T cell repertoires in COVID-19. Background on the study: Samples came from the United States, Italy and Spain, spanning acute and convalescent COVID-19.

V was clipped by 0 bases and J by 7 bases; unmatched bases: 11. Germline assignment: CDR1 SGHNT and CDR2 YYREEE (reference sequence). This CDR3 is built from 17 residues. The data were produced by immunoSEQ multiplex PCR, yet TCRdb's version contains in-frame clones alone and is incomplete. Of about 250,000 clones in the sample, around 90% are singletons; the top ten hold approximately 2%. Resolution of symptoms, clearance, or two negative PCRs was present in recovered Cohort 3 donors. The sequenced material came from PBMCs or T cells enriched from blood (not recorded which). This clonotype originated in a woman younger than 30 who had recovered from COVID-19. The rearrangement joins TRBV5-4 to TRBJ2-2, with 8 bases matching TRBD2. The CDR3, as DNA: TGTGCCAGCAGCTTGGGGGTTGCGGGGGGCCAAGGCGGGGAGCTGTTTTTT. Its translation: CASSLGVAGGQGGELFF. The full variable domain, its missing parts supplied by reference TRBV5-4 and TRBJ2-2, is ETGVTQSPTHLIKTRGQQVTLRCSSQSGHNTVSWYQQALGQGPQFIFQYYREEENGRGNFPPRFSGLQFPNYSSELNVNALELDDSALYLCASSLGVAGGQGGELFFGEGSRLTVL.